This TCR beta chain was identified during a study of cytomegalovirus exposure and HLA in healthy donors. Study-level background: Assignment to the Caucasian-associated ancestry cluster applied to around 76% of the approximately 370 genotyped donors.

This PCR relied on a set of 60 Vbeta primers and 13 Jbeta primers. Generated by immunoSEQ multiplex PCR, the TCRdb table keeps only in-frame clones and is missing some. The top ten hold 3% to 4% of the sample, which has 100,000 to 150,000 clones, 80% seen once. V shed 5 bases and J shed 5 bases, with 12 bases lying between them. In germline, CDR1 is SEHNR, CDR2 FQNEAQ (reference sequence). The CDR3 length is 13 residues. Findings and limits, study-wide: The likely explanation for a cluster of highly shared sequence variants was sequencing artifact. Associated with cytomegalovirus, according to the listing, were 150 to 200 TCR beta chains. The dataset shows that most TCR sequences were rare, while some public TCRs occurred in many donors.

Worth noting for this clone: The antigen is unknown.

Input material: PBMCs. This receptor was obtained from a woman aged 40 to 50 in good health and CMV-seronegative. V is TRBV7-9 and J is TRBJ1-1, with D possibly TRBD1 on 5 matching bases. This CDR3 reads CASSGGVWTEAFF. CDR3 nucleotide sequence: TGTGCCAGCAGCGGGGGGGTGTGGACTGAAGCTTTCTTT.